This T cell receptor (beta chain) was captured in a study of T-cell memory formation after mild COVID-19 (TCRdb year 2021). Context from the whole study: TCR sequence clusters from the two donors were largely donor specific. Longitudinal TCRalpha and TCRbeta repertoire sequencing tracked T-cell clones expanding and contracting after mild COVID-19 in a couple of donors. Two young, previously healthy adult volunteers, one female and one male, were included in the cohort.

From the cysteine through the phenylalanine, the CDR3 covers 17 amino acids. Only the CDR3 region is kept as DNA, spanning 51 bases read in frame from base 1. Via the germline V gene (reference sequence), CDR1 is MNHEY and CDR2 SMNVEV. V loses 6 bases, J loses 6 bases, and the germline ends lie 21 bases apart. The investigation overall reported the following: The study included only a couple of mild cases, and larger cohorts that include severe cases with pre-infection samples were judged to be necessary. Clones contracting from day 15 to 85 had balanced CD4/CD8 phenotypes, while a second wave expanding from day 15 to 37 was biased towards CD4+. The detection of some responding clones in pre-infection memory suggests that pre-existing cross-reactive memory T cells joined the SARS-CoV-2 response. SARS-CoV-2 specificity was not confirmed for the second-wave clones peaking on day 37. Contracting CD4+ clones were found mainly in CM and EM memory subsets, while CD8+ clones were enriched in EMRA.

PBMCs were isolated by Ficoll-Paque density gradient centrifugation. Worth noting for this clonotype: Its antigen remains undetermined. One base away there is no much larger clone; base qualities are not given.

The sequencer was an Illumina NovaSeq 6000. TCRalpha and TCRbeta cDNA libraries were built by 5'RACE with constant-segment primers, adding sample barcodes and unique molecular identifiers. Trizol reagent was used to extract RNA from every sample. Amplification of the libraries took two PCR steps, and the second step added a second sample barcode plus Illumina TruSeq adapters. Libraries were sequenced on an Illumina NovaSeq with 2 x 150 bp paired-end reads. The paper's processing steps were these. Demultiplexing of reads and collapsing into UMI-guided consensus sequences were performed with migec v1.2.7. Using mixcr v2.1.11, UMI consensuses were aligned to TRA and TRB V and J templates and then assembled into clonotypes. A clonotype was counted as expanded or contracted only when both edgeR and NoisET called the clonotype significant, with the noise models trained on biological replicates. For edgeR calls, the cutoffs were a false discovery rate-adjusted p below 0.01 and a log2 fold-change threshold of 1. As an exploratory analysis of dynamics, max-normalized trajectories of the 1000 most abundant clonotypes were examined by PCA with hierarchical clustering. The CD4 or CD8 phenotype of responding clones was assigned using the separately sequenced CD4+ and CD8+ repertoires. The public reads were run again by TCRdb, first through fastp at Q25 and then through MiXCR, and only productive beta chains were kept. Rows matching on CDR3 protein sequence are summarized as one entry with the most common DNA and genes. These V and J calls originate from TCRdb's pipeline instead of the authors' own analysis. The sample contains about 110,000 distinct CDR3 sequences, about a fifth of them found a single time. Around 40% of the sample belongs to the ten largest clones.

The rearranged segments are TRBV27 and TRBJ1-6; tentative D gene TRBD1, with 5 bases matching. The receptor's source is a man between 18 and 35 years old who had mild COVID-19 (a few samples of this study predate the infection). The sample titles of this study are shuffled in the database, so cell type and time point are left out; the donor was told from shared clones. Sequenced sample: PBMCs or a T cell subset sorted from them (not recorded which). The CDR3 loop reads CASRTQGHPRGNSPLHF. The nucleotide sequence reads TGTGCCAGCAGGACCCAGGGCCACCCCCGGGGTAATTCACCCCTCCACTTT.